The 17 T cell receptor beta chains presented below share a single source sample, sequenced in a study of blood T cell repertoires in COVID-19. The assay was immunoSEQ multiplex PCR, and TCRdb's table has in-frame clones only and misses some. In the table there are about 59,000 clones, 81% of which are singletons. The specimen was peripheral blood. The receptors were sampled from an elderly woman with active or convalescent COVID-19.

This clone was counted only a few times. The chain joins TRBV2 to TRBJ2-5; 7 positions match TRBD2. V dropped 2 bases and J dropped 2; count of bases not matched to a gene: 2. This CDR3 comprises 14 residues. Looked up from germline, CDR1 is SNHLY and CDR2 is FYNNEI. CDR3 DNA: TGTGCCAGCAGTGAACTAGCGGCGCAAGAGACCCAGTACTTC. As protein: CASSELAAQETQYF.

This chain connects TRBV7-8 to TRBJ2-5, with TRBD2 identical over 8 bases. Germline V gene data show CDR1 as SGHVS and CDR2 as FQNEAQ. This CDR3 has 16 amino acids. The J segment lost 1 base and the V segment lost 7 bases, leaving 11 bases of the junction unmatched. CDR3 loop: CASTPGAGGLQETQYF. The CDR3 DNA is TGTGCCAGCACCCCTGGGGCGGGGGGCCTCCAAGAGACCCAGTACTTC.

The chain uses TRBV14 and TRBJ2-3; TRBD2 matches at 13 bases. The CDR3 contains 16 residues. Looked up from germline, CDR1 is SGHDN and CDR2 is FVKESK. Losses at the gene ends were 4 bases for V and 6 bases for J; bases not matched to a gene: 7. This CDR3 is CASSRLAGGLGDTQYF. The CDR3 DNA reads TGTGCCAGCAGCCGACTAGCGGGGGGTCTTGGGGATACGCAGTATTTT.

This clone appeared once. The chain combines TRBV7-7 with TRBJ1-1; unclear D gene. From germline, CDR1 is SSHAT and CDR2 FNYEAQ (reference sequence). The CDR3 contains 13 residues. V lost 2 bases and J 3 bases, leaving 7 bases between the germline ends. CDR3 loop: CASSLTQYTEAFF. The CDR3 DNA reads TGTGCCAGCAGCTTAACACAGTACACTGAAGCTTTCTTT. The full variable domain, rest sourced from reference TRBV7-7 and TRBJ1-1, is GAGVSQSPRYKVTKRGQDVTLRCDPISSHATLYWYQQALGQGPEFLTYFNYEAQPDKSGLPSDRFSAERPEGSISTLTIQRTEQRDSAMYRCASSLTQYTEAFFGQGTRLTVV.

The chain joins TRBV19 to TRBJ1-3; a weak D match, TRBD1 (5 bases). There are 15 residues in the CDR3. Trimming left V 5 bases short and J 0 bases short, with 11 bases between. Germline-derived CDR1 and CDR2 are LNHDA and SQIVND (reference sequence). CDR3 region: CASSDRASSGNTIYF. As DNA, the CDR3 is TGTGCCAGTAGTGACAGAGCCAGCTCTGGAAACACCATATATTTT.

The V call is TRBV6-5, the J call TRBJ1-6, with TRBD1 matching over 9 bases. Germline V lookup: CDR1 MNHEY, CDR2 SVGAGI. With V trimmed by 0 bases and J by 8 bases, 5 bases remained unmatched. This CDR3 is 16 amino acids long. CDR3 residues: CASSYSTGGADSPLHF. For the CDR3, the DNA is TGTGCCAGCAGTTACTCAACAGGGGGCGCAGATTCACCCCTCCACTTT.

This clone was seen a single time. This chain connects TRBV4-1 to TRBJ1-6; D might be TRBD1 (5 bases). CDR1 and CDR2 from the germline V gene are MGHRA and YSYEKL. With 1 base removed from V and 8 bases from J, the gap between germline ends came to 12 bases. The CDR3 is 15 amino acids. The CDR3 region is CASSQGSGWDSPLHF. CDR3 sequence (DNA): TGCGCCAGCAGCCAAGGATCAGGGTGGGATTCACCCCTCCACTTT.

This clone was counted once. V usage is TRBV7-6 and J usage is TRBJ2-1, with D possibly matching TRBD2 (5 bases). The CDR3 is 19 amino acids. Trimming removed 0 bases from V and 0 bases from J, with 18 bases in between. Germline values: CDR1 SGHVS, CDR2 FNYEAQ. CDR3 nucleotides: TGTGCCAGCAGCTTAGCTTTGGGTTCGGGGTGGAGCTCCTACAATGAGCAGTTCTTC. It is translated as CASSLALGSGWSSYNEQFF.

In this sample, this clone turned up many times. V usage is TRBV5-4 and J usage is TRBJ1-6, with 10 bases matching TRBD1. Germline-derived CDR1 and CDR2 are SGHNT and YYREEE (reference sequence). The CDR3 covers 15 residues. Unmatched junction bases numbered 3, after V lost 3 bases and J lost 6 bases. The CDR3: CASSSGDRGNSPLHF. For the CDR3, the DNA is TGTGCCAGCAGCTCAGGGGACAGGGGTAATTCACCCCTCCACTTT.

A remark on this clone: At one boundary the junction diverges from the germline segment, which might be a read error. This CDR3 is also generated by other DNA sequences in the sample. The J gene is TRBJ2-5, the V gene TRBV28; tentative D call: TRBD1 (6 bases). Germline lookup yields CDR1 MDHEN and CDR2 SYDVKM. The CDR3 is 12 residues long. The CDR3 DNA reads TGTGCTAGCACGGACAGTCAAGAGACCCAGTACTTC. Amino acids: CASTDSQETQYF.

The chain links TRBV6-5 to TRBJ1-5; possible D gene TRBD1, 5 bases. Germline lookup yields CDR1 MNHEY and CDR2 SVGAGI. Trimming took 7 bases from V and 2 from J, leaving 15 bases between them. This CDR3 has 15 residues. The CDR3: CASTPDTFGNQPQHF. The CDR3 nucleotides read TGTGCCAGCACCCCGGACACTTTTGGCAATCAGCCCCAGCATTTT.

The chain joins TRBV6-6 to TRBJ1-2; 7 nucleotides align to TRBD1. Germline V gene lookup returns CDR1 MNHNY and CDR2 SVGAGI (reference sequence). The trim removed 5 bases at V and 7 bases at J, leaving 10 bases unmatched. This CDR3 contains 14 residues. CDR3 sequence (DNA): TGTGCCAGCAGTCCCGCTACAGGGGCGGTTGGCTACACCTTC. Its protein product is CASSPATGAVGYTF.

The V call is TRBV11-2, the J call TRBJ1-2; the D gene is possibly TRBD1 (5 bases). This CDR3 is built from 13 residues. V lost 7 bases to trimming and J lost 3 bases, with 12 bases between them. The germline V gene has CDR1 SGHAT and CDR2 FQNNGV. Here the CDR3 reads CASTPDSYYGYTF. The CDR3 DNA reads as TGTGCCAGCACCCCCGACAGTTACTATGGCTACACCTTC. The variable domain in full, with the rest retrieved from reference TRBV11-2 and TRBJ1-2, is EAGVAQSPRYKIIEKRQSVAFWCNPISGHATLYWYQQILGQGPKLLIQFQNNGVVDDSQLPKDRFSAERLKGVDSTLKIQPAKLEDSAVYLCASTPDSYYGYTFGSGTRLTVV.

CDR3 sequence (DNA): TGTGCCAGCAGTTCCTCTGGGACAGGGGCCGGAAACACCATATATTTT. Its protein product is CASSSSGTGAGNTIYF. The rearrangement links TRBV6-6 to TRBJ1-3; 10 bases fit TRBD1. V lost 4 bases, J lost 4 bases, and 7 bases stayed unmatched. Per germline, CDR1 MNHNY and CDR2 SVGAGI (reference sequence). The CDR3 length is 16 residues.

This clone has only a few counts. V gene TRBV29-1 combines with J gene TRBJ2-3; TRBD2 agrees at 8 bases. The CDR3 loop spans 11 amino acids. V lost 7 bases and J lost 6; bases outside the gene matches: 3. The germline V gene has CDR1 SQVTM and CDR2 ANQGSEA. The CDR3 loop is CSDQRGDTQYF. CDR3 nucleotides: TGCAGCGACCAGCGGGGGGATACGCAGTATTTT.

This sequence joins TRBV4-2 and TRBJ2-3; 7 bases fit TRBD2. Germline V gene sequence: CDR1 LGHNA, CDR2 YNFKEQ. The CDR3 runs 17 residues. Trimming at V came to 0 bases and at J to 5 bases, leaving 11 bases not matched to a gene. The CDR3 DNA follows: TGTGCCAGCAGCCAAGATGAGAACGGGGGGATAATAGATACGCAGTATTTT. Amino acids: CASSQDENGGIIDTQYF.

The V call is TRBV6-2 or TRBV6-3, the J call TRBJ1-4; 9 bases match TRBD1. V lost 6 bases to trimming and J lost 8 bases; unmatched junction nucleotides: 13. The CDR3 is 16 residues long. Germline CDR1 reads MNHEY; CDR2 reads SVGEGT. The CDR3 bases are TGTGCCAGCAGCCGACCCTTACAGGGGGCAGGCGAAAAACTGTTTTTT. It yields the protein CASSRPLQGAGEKLFF.